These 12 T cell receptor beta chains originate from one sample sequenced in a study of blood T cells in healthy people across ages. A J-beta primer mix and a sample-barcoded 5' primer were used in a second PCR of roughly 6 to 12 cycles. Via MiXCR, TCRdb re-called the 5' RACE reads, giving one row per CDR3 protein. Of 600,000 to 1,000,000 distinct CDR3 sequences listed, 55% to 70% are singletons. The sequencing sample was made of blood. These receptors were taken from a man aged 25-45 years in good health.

The CDR3 DNA follows: TGTGCCAGCAGTCTCACCACAGGGTTTGGCTACACCTTC. It is translated as CASSLTTGFGYTF. This rearrangement joins TRBV27 to TRBJ1-2; the D gene is possibly TRBD1 (6 bases). Trimming took 5 bases from V and 7 from J, leaving 14 bases between them. The CDR3 spans 13 residues. Germline assignment: CDR1 MNHEY and CDR2 SMNVEV (reference sequence).

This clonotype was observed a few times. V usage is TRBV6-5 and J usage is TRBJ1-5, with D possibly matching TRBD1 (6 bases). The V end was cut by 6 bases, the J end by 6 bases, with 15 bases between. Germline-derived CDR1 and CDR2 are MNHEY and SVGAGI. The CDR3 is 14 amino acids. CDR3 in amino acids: CASRSRQAVQPQHF. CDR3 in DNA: TGTGCCAGCAGGTCGCGACAGGCAGTTCAGCCCCAGCATTTT.

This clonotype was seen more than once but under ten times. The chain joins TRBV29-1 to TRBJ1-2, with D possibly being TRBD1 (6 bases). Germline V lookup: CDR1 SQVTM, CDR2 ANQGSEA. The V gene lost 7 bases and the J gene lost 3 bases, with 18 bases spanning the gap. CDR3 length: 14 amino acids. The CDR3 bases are TGCAGCGCACTCGGTGGACAGCCGTACTATGGCTACACCTTC. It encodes CSALGGQPYYGYTF.

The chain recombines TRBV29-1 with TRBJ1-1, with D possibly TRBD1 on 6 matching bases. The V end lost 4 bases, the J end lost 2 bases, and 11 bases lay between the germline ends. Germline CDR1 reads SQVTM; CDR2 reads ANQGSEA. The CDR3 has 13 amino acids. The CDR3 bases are TGCAGCGTTGTTGGGGGGGCTAACACTGAAGCTTTCTTT. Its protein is CSVVGGANTEAFF.

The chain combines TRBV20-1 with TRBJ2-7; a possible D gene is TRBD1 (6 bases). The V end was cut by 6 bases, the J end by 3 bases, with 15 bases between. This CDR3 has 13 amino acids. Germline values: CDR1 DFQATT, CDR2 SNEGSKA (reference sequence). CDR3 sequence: CSAPTGTSYEQYF. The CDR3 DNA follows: TGCAGTGCCCCCACAGGGACAAGCTACGAGCAGTACTTC.

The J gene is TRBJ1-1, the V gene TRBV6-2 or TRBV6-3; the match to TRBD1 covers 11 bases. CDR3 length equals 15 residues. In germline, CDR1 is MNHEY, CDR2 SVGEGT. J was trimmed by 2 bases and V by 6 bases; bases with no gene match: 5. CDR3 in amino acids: CASSGTGGINTEAFF. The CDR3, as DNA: TGTGCCAGCAGCGGGACAGGGGGAATTAACACTGAAGCTTTCTTT.

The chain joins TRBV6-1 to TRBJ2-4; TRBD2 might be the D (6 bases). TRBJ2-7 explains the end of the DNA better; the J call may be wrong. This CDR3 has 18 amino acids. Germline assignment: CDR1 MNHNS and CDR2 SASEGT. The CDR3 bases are TGTGCCAGCAGGGCCTCACTAGGCGCGGGACGGGGACCCTACGAGCAGTACTTC. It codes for CASRASLGAGRGPYEQYF.

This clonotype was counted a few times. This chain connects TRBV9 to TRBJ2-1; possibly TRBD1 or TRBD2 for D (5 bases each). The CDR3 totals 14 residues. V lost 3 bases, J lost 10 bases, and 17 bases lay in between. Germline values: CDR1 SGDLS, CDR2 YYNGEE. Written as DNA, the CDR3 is TGTGCCAGCAGCGCCCCGGGACCCCGCTCGGAGCAGTTCTTC. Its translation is CASSAPGPRSEQFF.

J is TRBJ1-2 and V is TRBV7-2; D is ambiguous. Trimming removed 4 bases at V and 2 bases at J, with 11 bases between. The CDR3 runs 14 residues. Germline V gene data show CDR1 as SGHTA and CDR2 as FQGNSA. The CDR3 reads CASSSETLNYGYTF. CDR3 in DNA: TGTGCCAGCAGCTCGGAGACACTCAACTATGGCTACACCTTC.

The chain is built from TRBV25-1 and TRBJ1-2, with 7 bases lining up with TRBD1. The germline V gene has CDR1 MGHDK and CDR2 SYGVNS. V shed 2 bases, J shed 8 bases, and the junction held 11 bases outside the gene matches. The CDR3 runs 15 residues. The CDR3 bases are TGTGCCAGCAGTGAAAGGAGAGGGGGCGCAGGGGGCTACACCTTC. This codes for CASSERRGGAGGYTF.

Here the CDR3 reads CASRRGTYSGANVLTF. Written as DNA, the CDR3 is TGTGCCAGCCGCAGGGGGACCTACTCTGGGGCCAACGTCCTGACTTTC. V gene TRBV6-2 or TRBV6-3 combines with J gene TRBJ2-6, with 7 bases aligning to TRBD1. Per the germline V gene, CDR1 is MNHEY and CDR2 is SVGEGT. The V segment lost 8 bases and the J segment 0 bases; nucleotides outside the gene matches: 7. CDR3 size: 16 residues.

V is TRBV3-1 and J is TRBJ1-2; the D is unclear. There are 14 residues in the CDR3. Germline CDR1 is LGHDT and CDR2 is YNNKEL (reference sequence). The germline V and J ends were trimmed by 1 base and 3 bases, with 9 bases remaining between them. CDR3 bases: TGTGCCAGCAGCCAAGTATGGGGAGACTATGGCTACACCTTC. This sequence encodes CASSQVWGDYGYTF.